This paragraph reports one T cell receptor (beta chain). Its matching antigen is unknown. The sample comes from a study of T cells in Graves' hyperthyroidism and ophthalmopathy. Findings and limits, study-wide: The model identified upcoming ophthalmopathy a median about six months ahead of onset. Most expanded thyroid clonotypes above 0.001 also appeared in blood. Through a model of 13 V-J features, ophthalmopathy was separated from stable hyperthyroidism.

This CDR3 is built from 13 residues. V gave up 5 bases and J gave up 6 bases, with 12 bases separating them. Using RNA transcripts as the source, TCR beta CDR3 regions were amplified. An initial round of RT-PCR targeting the TCR CDR3 relied on the HTBI primer set. TCRdb fed the multiplex PCR reads into MiXCR, producing one record per CDR3 protein. Of around 600,000 distinct CDR3 sequences listed, less than 45% are singletons. Diagnostic decisions used clinical symptoms, serum thyroxine and TRAb, thyroid ultrasound and orbital computed tomography. The clonotype originates from an adult man with Graves' disease, either hyperthyroidism or ophthalmopathy (not recorded which). J is TRBJ2-3 and V is TRBV12-3 or TRBV12-4; maybe TRBD2 (5 bases). Specimen: peripheral blood or thyroid tissue (not recorded which). Here the CDR3 reads CASSVTSWDTQYF. CDR3 DNA sequence: TGTGCCAGCAGTGTCACTAGTTGGGATACGCAGTATTTT.